This T cell receptor beta chain came from a study of blood T cells in healthy people across ages. Germline lookup yields CDR1 LNHNV and CDR2 YYDKDF (reference sequence). The CDR3 length is 17 residues. V lost 6 bases to trimming and J lost 0 bases, with 17 bases between them. Alongside a J-beta primer mix, a sample-barcoded 5' primer served in a second PCR lasting roughly 7 to 11 cycles. TCRdb re-called the 5' RACE reads through MiXCR, storing one row per CDR3 protein. The sample consists of approximately 730,000 distinct CDR3 sequences, roughly 41% of them appearing once. General study points: Diversity of TCR beta per million T cells declined in a roughly linear way with age.

This clonotype showed up many times. Its cognate antigen is unknown. Peripheral blood was drawn, approximately 9.7 milliliters per donor. Total RNA was extracted at no less than 6 micrograms per sample. The gene calls are TRBV15 and TRBJ1-4; D gene ambiguous. This TCR was sampled from a woman in her sixties or seventies in good health. The sequenced sample consisted of blood. The CDR3 protein is CATRDNWAVTTNEKLFF. The DNA of the CDR3 is TGTGCCACCAGAGATAACTGGGCCGTGACAACTAATGAAAAACTGTTTTTT.